This TCR beta chain originates from a study of a mutant IDH1 vaccine in newly diagnosed glioma. Time point described: week 47, end of study. Every single dose of the vaccine, 300 ug of mutant IDH1 20-mer peptide, came with topical imiquimod. Each tumor in the donors was a new WHO grade 3 or 4 astrocytoma, IDH1-mutant and ATRX-lost. Method: immunoSEQ multiplex PCR; TCRdb's copy keeps in-frame clones and lacks some. The table includes around 100,000 clones, roughly 89% detected once. Germline V gene lookup returns CDR1 LGHNA and CDR2 YNFKEQ. CDR3 length: 16 residues. Trimming removed 0 bases from V and 0 bases from J, with 9 bases in between. With respect to this clone: Its antigen is currently unknown.

This TCR derives from a woman aged 45 to 65 with glioma. Sequences were derived from PBMCs, sampled from a glioma patient whose treatment included an IDH1 peptide vaccine. V usage is TRBV4-2 and J usage is TRBJ1-3, with D uncertain. As DNA, the CDR3 is TGTGCCAGCAGCCAAGATGCTTTCCTCTCTGGAAACACCATATATTTT. It yields the protein CASSQDAFLSGNTIYF.